Presented here are 5 T cell receptor beta chains from one specimen sequenced in a study of CD8 T cells in Susac syndrome. With random hexamers, reverse transcription was performed on about 0.5 to 1 ug of RNA. TCRdb ran MiXCR on the immunoSEQ multiplex PCR reads and lists one entry per CDR3 protein. The sample includes under 200,000 distinct CDR3 sequences, around 94% seen only once; the top ten take over 0.12%. The sample taken for sequencing was CD4+ T cells from PBMCs. Receptors were obtained from a human donor in good health.

This clonotype occurred once. This chain links TRBV30 with TRBJ2-3, with 8 nucleotides matching TRBD2. There are 16 residues in the CDR3. With 2 bases clipped from V and 2 bases from J, the junction kept 9 bases outside the gene matches. Looked up from germline, CDR1 is GTSNPN and CDR2 is SVGIG (reference sequence). The CDR3 coding sequence is TGTGCCTGGAGTAAAGGGTCGGGGGGGAACACAGATACGCAGTATTTT. Protein: CAWSKGSGGNTDTQYF.

The gene calls are TRBV20-1 and TRBJ2-3; 12 nucleotides line up with TRBD2. The CDR3 is 17 amino acids. Trimming took 6 bases from V and 5 from J; bases not matched to a gene: 15. Looked up from germline, CDR1 is DFQATT and CDR2 is SNEGSKA (reference sequence). For the CDR3, the DNA is TGCAGTGCCCAACCCCTTGGACTAGCGGGGAGGGTAGATACGCAGTATTTT. This sequence encodes CSAQPLGLAGRVDTQYF.

This clonotype is a singleton in its sample. The chain combines TRBV5-1 with TRBJ2-1; TRBD2 matches 9 bases. The germline V gene has CDR1 SGHRS and CDR2 YFSETQ. Trimming cost V 1 base and J 5 bases; bases outside gene matches: 10. The CDR3 sequence is 17 residues long. The DNA for the CDR3 is TGCGCCAGCAGCTTGATGTCTAGCGGGGTATACCACAATGAGCAGTTCTTC. It encodes CASSLMSSGVYHNEQFF. The whole variable domain, filled in from reference TRBV5-1 and TRBJ2-1, reads KAGVTQTPRYLIKTRGQQVTLSCSPISGHRSVSWYQQTPGQGLQFLFEYFSETQRNKGNFPGRFSGRQFSNSRSEMNVSTLELGDSALYLCASSLMSSGVYHNEQFFGPGTRLTVL.

The CDR3 loop is CASSQEGATDTQYF. The CDR3, as DNA: TGCGCCAGCAGCCAAGAAGGGGCCACAGATACGCAGTATTTT. The J gene is TRBJ2-3, the V gene TRBV4-3, with a tentative D call TRBD1 (5 bases). Trimming removed 0 bases at V and 2 bases at J, with 6 bases between. Germline CDR1 is LGHNA and CDR2 is YSLEER. The CDR3 contains 14 residues.

This clonotype was seen just once. The chain joins TRBV2 to TRBJ2-5; D call uncertain. From germline, CDR1 is SNHLY and CDR2 FYNNEI. The V and J ends lost 6 bases and 3 bases respectively, with 11 bases between them. The CDR3 consists of 13 residues. The CDR3 is CASSEYRKETQYF. Written as DNA, the CDR3 is TGTGCCAGCAGCGAGTACAGAAAAGAGACCCAGTACTTC. The full variable domain, in which reference TRBV2 and TRBJ2-5 provide the parts outside the CDR3, is EPEVTQTPSHQVTQMGQEVILRCVPISNHLYFYWYRQILGQKVEFLVSFYNNEISEKSEIFDDQFSVERPDGSNFTLKIRSTKLEDSAMYFCASSEYRKETQYFGPGTRLLVL.